This is a list of T cell receptor beta chains from one sample in a study of blood T cell repertoires in COVID-19. Profiling relied on immunoSEQ multiplex PCR, and the TCRdb table lists in-frame clones only, not all of them. The sample shows about 190,000 clones, 65% to 85% of them seen only once. The sequencing sample was made of PBMCs or T cells enriched from blood (not recorded which). All receptors come from a woman aged 25 to 39 who had recovered from COVID-19. Each CDR3 is given with its conserved first and last residue. The order of the fields is V gene, CDR3 protein.

TRBV19 | CASQGTSGRTGELFF
TRBV15 | CATSSWDRGYYGYTF
TRBV5-1 | CASSLFIGQGAAGYTF
TRBV6-6 | CASSRPRLAGSTDTQYF
TRBV28 | CASSEGQGGKGYTF
TRBV5-1 | CASMSGAGGSNEQFF
TRBV7-8 | CASSSITEGRGYGYTF
TRBV10-1 | CASSERGLAGYNEQFF
TRBV2 | CASRDSYSNQPQHF
TRBV9 | CASSVTGQGAVYEQFF
TRBV7-3 | CASSTGLADEQFF
TRBV18 | CASSPQRVGNEQFF
TRBV2 | CASRSQGIYNSPLHF
TRBV6-5 | CASSLAGGPGEQYF
TRBV3-1/TRBV3-2 | CASSDHGSGRWYNEQFF
TRBV28 | CASSLLTSGISEQYF
TRBV7-2 | CATGSDSNQPQHF
TRBV5-4 | CASSPDRASSYEQYF
TRBV9 | CASSLGTGQRSGANVLTF
TRBV9 | CASSVASGASYEQYF
TRBV18 | CASSPWRSENEKLFF
TRBV6-1 | CASSEEGIMNTEAFF
TRBV2 | CASSPGGEDYGYTF
TRBV7-3 | CASSLMAGVTYNEQFF
TRBV2 | CASSFGNSNEKLFF